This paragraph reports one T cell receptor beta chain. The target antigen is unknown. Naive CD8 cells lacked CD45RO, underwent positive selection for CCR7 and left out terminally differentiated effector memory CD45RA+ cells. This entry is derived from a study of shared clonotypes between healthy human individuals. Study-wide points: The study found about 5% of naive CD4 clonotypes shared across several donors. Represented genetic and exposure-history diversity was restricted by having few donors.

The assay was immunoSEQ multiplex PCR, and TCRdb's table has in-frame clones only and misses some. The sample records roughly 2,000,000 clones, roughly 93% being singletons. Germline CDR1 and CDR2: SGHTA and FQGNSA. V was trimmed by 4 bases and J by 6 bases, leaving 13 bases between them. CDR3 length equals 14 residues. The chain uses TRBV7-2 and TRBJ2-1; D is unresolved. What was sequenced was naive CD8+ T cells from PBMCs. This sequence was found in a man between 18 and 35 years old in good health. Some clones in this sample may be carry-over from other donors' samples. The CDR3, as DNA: TGTGCCAGCAGCTCCGGACCTTTACCCAATGAGCAGTTCTTC. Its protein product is CASSSGPLPNEQFF.